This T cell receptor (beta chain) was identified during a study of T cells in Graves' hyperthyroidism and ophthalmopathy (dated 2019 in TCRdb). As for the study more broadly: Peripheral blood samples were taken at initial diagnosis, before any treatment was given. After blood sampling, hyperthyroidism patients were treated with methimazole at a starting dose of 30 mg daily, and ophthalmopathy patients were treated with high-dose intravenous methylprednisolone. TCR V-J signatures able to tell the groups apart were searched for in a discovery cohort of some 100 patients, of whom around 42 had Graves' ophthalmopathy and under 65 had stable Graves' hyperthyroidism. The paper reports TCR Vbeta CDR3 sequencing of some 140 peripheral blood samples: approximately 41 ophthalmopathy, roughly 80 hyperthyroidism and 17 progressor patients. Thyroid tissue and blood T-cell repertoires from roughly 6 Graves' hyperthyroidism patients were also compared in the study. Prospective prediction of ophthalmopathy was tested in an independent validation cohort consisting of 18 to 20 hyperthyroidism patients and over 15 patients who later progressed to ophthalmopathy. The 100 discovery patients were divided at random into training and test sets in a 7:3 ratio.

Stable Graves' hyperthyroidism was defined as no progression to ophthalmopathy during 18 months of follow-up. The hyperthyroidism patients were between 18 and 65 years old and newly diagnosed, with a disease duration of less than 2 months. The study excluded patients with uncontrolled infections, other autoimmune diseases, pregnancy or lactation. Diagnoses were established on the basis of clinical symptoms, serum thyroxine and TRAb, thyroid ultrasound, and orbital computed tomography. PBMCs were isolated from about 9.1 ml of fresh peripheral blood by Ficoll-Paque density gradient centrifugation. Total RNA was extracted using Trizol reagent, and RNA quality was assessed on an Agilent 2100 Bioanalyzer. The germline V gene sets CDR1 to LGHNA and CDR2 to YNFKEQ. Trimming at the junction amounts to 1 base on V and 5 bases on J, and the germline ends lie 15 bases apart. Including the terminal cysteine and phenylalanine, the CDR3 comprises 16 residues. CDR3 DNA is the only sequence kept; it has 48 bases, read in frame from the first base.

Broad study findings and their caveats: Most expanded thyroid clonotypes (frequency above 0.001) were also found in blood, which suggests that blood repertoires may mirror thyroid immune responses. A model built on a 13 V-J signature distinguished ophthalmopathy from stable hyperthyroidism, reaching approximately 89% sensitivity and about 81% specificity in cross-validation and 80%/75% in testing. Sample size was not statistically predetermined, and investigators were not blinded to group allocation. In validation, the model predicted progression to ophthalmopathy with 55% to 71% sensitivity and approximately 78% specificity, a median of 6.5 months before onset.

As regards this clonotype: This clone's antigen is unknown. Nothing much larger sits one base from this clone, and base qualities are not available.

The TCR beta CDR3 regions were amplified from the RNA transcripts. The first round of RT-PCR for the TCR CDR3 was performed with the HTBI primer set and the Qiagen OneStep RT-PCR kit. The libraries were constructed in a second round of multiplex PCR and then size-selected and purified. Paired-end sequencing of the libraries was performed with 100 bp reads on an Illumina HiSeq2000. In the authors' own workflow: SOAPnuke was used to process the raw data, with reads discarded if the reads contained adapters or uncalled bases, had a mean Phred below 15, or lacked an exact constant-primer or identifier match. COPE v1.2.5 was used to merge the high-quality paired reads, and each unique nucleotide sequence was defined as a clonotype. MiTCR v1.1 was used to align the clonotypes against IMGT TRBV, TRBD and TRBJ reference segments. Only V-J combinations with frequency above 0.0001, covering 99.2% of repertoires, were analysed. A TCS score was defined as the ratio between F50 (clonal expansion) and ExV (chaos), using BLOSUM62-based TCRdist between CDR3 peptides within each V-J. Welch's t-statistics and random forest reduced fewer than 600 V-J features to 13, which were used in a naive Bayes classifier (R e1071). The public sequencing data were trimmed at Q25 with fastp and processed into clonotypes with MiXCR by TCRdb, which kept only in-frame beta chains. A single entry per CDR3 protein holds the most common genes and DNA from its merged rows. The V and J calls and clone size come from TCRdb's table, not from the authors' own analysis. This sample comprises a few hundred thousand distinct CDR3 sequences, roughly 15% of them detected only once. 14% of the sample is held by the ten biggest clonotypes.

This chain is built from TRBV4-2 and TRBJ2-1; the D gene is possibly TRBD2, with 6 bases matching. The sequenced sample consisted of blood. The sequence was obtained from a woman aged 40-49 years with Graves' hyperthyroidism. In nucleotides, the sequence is TGTGCCAGCAGCCAAGCGGGCGGGGAAACCAACAATGAGCAGTTCTTC. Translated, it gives CASSQAGGETNNEQFF.